This T cell receptor (beta chain) was recorded in a study of response to subunit inactivated influenza vaccine (dated by TCRdb to the late 2010s). For context, the study as a whole: Deep quantitative T cell receptor repertoire profiling was used in the study to track responses to a trivalent subunit inactivated influenza vaccine.

This clonotype was detected many times. Its specific antigen is unknown. Base qualities are not provided; no much larger clone lies one nucleotide away. Spanning cysteine to phenylalanine, the CDR3 consists of 15 amino acids. CDR3 DNA is the only sequence kept; it has 45 bases, read in frame from the first base. Ends trimmed: V by 2 bases, J by 9 bases; bases unmatched to a gene: 9. CDR1 and CDR2 (SGHTA, FQGNSA) derive from the germline V gene. The library came from RT-PCR. TCRdb shows the sequencer as Illumina HiSeq 2500. TCRdb took the public reads, trimmed them with fastp at Q25, ran MiXCR for clone calling and kept in-frame beta chains. Entries that share a CDR3 protein sequence are merged under the most common genes and DNA. This sample lists more than 450,000 distinct CDR3 sequences; over 9.5% were detected once. The top ten hold 10% of the sample. On the study overall, not on this receptor specifically: The authors proposed that each seasonal influenza vaccination may bring in only a limited number of new T cells.

This clonotype was sampled from a man aged 45-65 years who received an inactivated influenza vaccine. Donor details come from another sample of the same person, matched by shared clones. The source material was PBMCs from blood, sampled on the day of vaccination. The rearranged segments are TRBV7-2 and TRBJ2-1; TRBD2 aligns with 8 central bases. CDR3 region: CASSLLLAEGGEQFF. The base sequence is TGTGCCAGCAGCTTATTACTAGCGGAGGGGGGTGAGCAGTTCTTC. Where the CDR3 stops, the reference TRBV7-2 and TRBJ2-1 genes take over; the full variable domain is GAGVSQSPSNKVTEKGKDVELRCDPISGHTALYWYRQSLGQGLEFLIYFQGNSAPDKSGLPSDRFSAERTGGSVSTLTIQRTQQEDSAVYLCASSLLLAEGGEQFFGPGTRLTVL.